These 32 T cell receptor beta chains originate from one sample sequenced in a study of cytomegalovirus exposure and HLA in healthy donors. Both 60 Vbeta primers and 13 Jbeta primers went into the PCR. Assay used: immunoSEQ multiplex PCR; TCRdb lists only in-frame clones, some missing. Here the sample spans some 57,000 clones, about 70% being singletons. The sequencing sample was made of PBMCs. The receptors stem from a woman aged 55-70 years in good health and CMV-seropositive.

The V gene is TRBV28, the J gene TRBJ2-2, with D unresolved. Germline V gene sequence: CDR1 MDHEN, CDR2 SYDVKM. This CDR3 is 14 amino acids long. The V end lost 2 bases, the J end lost 7 bases, and 11 bases lay between the germline ends. The CDR3 nucleotides are TGTGCCAGCAGTTTACCCGAGGATGTCGGGGAGCTGTTTTTT. Protein sequence: CASSLPEDVGELFF.

This clone was observed once. This sequence joins TRBV7-8 and TRBJ1-5; a possible D gene is TRBD1 (5 bases). Germline loops: CDR1 SGHVS, CDR2 FQNEAQ. The CDR3 runs 15 residues. Trimming removed 2 bases from V and 5 bases from J, with 13 bases in between. CDR3 protein: CASSLLGGGDQPQHF. CDR3 coding DNA: TGTGCCAGCAGCTTATTGGGCGGGGGGGATCAGCCCCAGCATTTT.

The chain carries TRBV5-8 and TRBJ2-6; D is undetermined. The CDR3 is 14 residues long. The V and J ends lost 0 bases and 2 bases respectively, with 3 bases between them. Germline CDR1 SGHTS, CDR2 YDEGEE. The CDR3 is CASSLGPGANVLTF. DNA of the CDR3: TGTGCCAGCAGCTTGGGGCCTGGGGCCAACGTCCTGACTTTC.

J is TRBJ2-7 and V is TRBV6-5, with D possibly TRBD1 on 5 matching bases. The germline gives CDR1 MNHEY, CDR2 SVGAGI. The germline V and J ends were trimmed by 4 bases and 4 bases, with 11 bases remaining between them. This CDR3 comprises 13 residues. The CDR3 loop reads CASSFRDNYEQYF. CDR3 bases: TGTGCCAGCAGTTTCAGGGATAATTACGAGCAGTACTTC.

V and J are TRBV6-1 and TRBJ2-4; TRBD1 matches at 7 bases. CDR1 is MNHNS and CDR2 is SASEGT in the germline V gene. CDR3 length equals 17 residues. V was clipped by 1 base and J by 7 bases; unmatched bases: 13. In DNA form, the CDR3 reads TGTGCCAGCAGTGAAGGTTGGCAAATGAGGGGGCTTAACATTCAGTACTTC. This codes for CASSEGWQMRGLNIQYF.

This chain links TRBV10-3 with TRBJ1-5; D is uncertain. This CDR3 has 17 residues. V lost 0 bases and J lost 2, with 14 bases in between. Germline V lookup: CDR1 ENHRY, CDR2 SYGVKD. The CDR3 here is CAISESGAPGGNQPQHF. The CDR3 region has the DNA TGTGCCATCAGTGAGTCGGGAGCCCCTGGGGGCAATCAGCCCCAGCATTTT.

This clone was seen a single time. Mismatch with germline at one junction end may stem from a read error. V and J are TRBV5-3 and TRBJ1-2; the D gene is possibly TRBD1 (5 bases). TRBV5-3 is labeled an ORF, and its function is uncertain. This CDR3 has 11 residues. The CDR3 spells CARISEGPRNF. CDR3 nucleotides: TGTGCCAGAATCTCGGAGGGGCCTCGAAACTTC.

The gene calls are TRBV27 and TRBJ2-1, with TRBD2 matching 9 bases. The V gene end was trimmed by 5 bases and the J gene end by 8 bases; junction bases not matched to a gene: 10. The CDR3 is 15 residues long. The germline gives CDR1 MNHEY, CDR2 SMNVEV (reference sequence). The CDR3 here is CASSHGRGGLDEQFF. The CDR3 region has the DNA TGTGCCAGCAGTCACGGGCGGGGGGGCCTCGATGAGCAGTTCTTC.

The V gene is TRBV11-2, the J gene TRBJ2-1; maybe TRBD2 (6 bases). V lost 0 bases and J 6 bases, leaving 9 bases between the germline ends. Germline-derived CDR1 and CDR2 are SGHAT and FQNNGV. CDR3 length equals 14 residues. In nucleotides, the CDR3 is TGTGCCAGCAGCTTAGATCGCGGGGTCAATGAGCAGTTCTTC. Amino acids: CASSLDRGVNEQFF. Filled out from reference TRBV11-2 and TRBJ2-1, the complete variable domain reads EAGVAQSPRYKIIEKRQSVAFWCNPISGHATLYWYQQILGQGPKLLIQFQNNGVVDDSQLPKDRFSAERLKGVDSTLKIQPAKLEDSAVYLCASSLDRGVNEQFFGPGTRLTVL.

The V gene is TRBV4-1, the J gene TRBJ2-1, with 11 bases identical to TRBD1. The CDR3 has 15 amino acids. CDR1 and CDR2 from the germline V gene are MGHRA and YSYEKL. J was trimmed by 7 bases and V by 1 base; bases with no gene match: 3. DNA of the CDR3: TGCGCCAGCAGCCAAGCCGGGACAGGGGGTAATGAGCAGTTCTTC. It yields the protein CASSQAGTGGNEQFF.

CDR3 sequence (DNA): TGTGCCATCAGTGGGACAGGGAGTGCTGAAGCTTTCTTT. Its protein product is CAISGTGSAEAFF. This rearrangement joins TRBV10-3 to TRBJ1-1; TRBD1 aligns across 8 bases. The germline gives CDR1 ENHRY, CDR2 SYGVKD. V lost 4 bases to trimming and J lost 6 bases; unmatched junction nucleotides: 4. This CDR3 is 13 amino acids long.

The chain uses TRBV30 and TRBJ2-5; D is perhaps TRBD2 (7 bases). Germline V CDR1 and CDR2: GTSNPN, SVGIG (reference sequence). The germline V and J ends were trimmed by 5 bases and 4 bases, with 17 bases remaining between them. The CDR3 is made up of 14 amino acids. CDR3 nucleotide sequence: TGTGCCTGGGTTGGGGGGGCTAAAGGAGAGACCCAGTACTTC. Translation gives CAWVGGAKGETQYF.

The gene calls are TRBV7-2 and TRBJ1-2, with 8 bases identical to TRBD1. V was pared by 7 bases and J by 7 bases, with 8 bases of the junction left unmatched. This CDR3 region has 13 residues. Looked up from germline, CDR1 is SGHTA and CDR2 is FQGNSA. CDR3 sequence: CASTNQQGGGYTF. DNA for the CDR3: TGTGCCAGCACCAACCAACAGGGGGGTGGCTACACCTTC.

The chain is built from TRBV6-1 and TRBJ1-2, with 10 bases fitting TRBD1. With V trimmed by 5 bases and J by 8 bases, 8 bases remained unmatched. Germline CDR1 reads MNHNS; CDR2 reads SASEGT. CDR3 length: 14 amino acids. This chain's CDR3 is CASSIDRGQLGYTF. For the CDR3, the DNA is TGTGCCAGCAGTATCGACAGGGGGCAGTTGGGCTACACCTTC.

V is TRBV9 and J is TRBJ2-1; TRBD2 aligns across 11 bases. CDR3 size: 15 residues. The V segment lost 2 bases and the J segment 4 bases; nucleotides outside the gene matches: 2. Germline lookup yields CDR1 SGDLS and CDR2 YYNGEE. The CDR3 nucleotides read TGTGCCAGCAGCGTCACTAGCGGGGGATACAATGAGCAGTTCTTC. This encodes CASSVTSGGYNEQFF.

The genes are TRBV7-6 and TRBJ1-3; tentative D call: TRBD1 (6 bases). The V end was cut by 2 bases, the J end by 4 bases, with 24 bases between. This CDR3 spans 19 amino acids. Germline lookup yields CDR1 SGHVS and CDR2 FNYEAQ. Here the CDR3 DNA reads TGTGCCAGCAGCTTAAGGGGCCAGGGGTTATGGGGGACAGGAAACACCATATATTTT. Translation gives CASSLRGQGLWGTGNTIYF.

This chain joins TRBV5-5 and TRBJ1-4; D is possibly TRBD1 (6 bases). Trimming cost V 2 bases and J 6 bases, with 11 bases left between them. Looked up from germline, CDR1 is SGHKS and CDR2 is YYEKEE (reference sequence). CDR3 length: 14 amino acids. Here the CDR3 DNA reads TGTGCCAGCAGCTTCACAGGGTCGGATGAAAAACTGTTTTTT. Translation gives CASSFTGSDEKLFF.

This clone was seen only a few times. The chain couples TRBV7-9 to TRBJ2-5; 10 nucleotides align to TRBD2. The junction had 2 bases not matched to a gene; V was cut back by 5 bases and J by 2 bases. Germline assignment: CDR1 SEHNR and CDR2 FQNEAQ (reference sequence). The CDR3 length is 14 residues. The CDR3 loop reads CASSLGLAQETQYF. The CDR3 DNA follows: TGTGCCAGCAGCCTGGGACTAGCGCAAGAGACCCAGTACTTC.

The genes are TRBV2 and TRBJ2-3; D gene ambiguous. The CDR3 is made up of 15 amino acids. The ends were cut back, 6 bases at V and 4 bases at J, with 17 bases in the middle. Germline V gene data show CDR1 as SNHLY and CDR2 as FYNNEI. The CDR3 loop is CASSADNLGSDTQYF. As DNA, the CDR3 is TGTGCCAGCAGCGCCGACAATTTAGGCTCAGATACGCAGTATTTT.

This sequence joins TRBV4-3 and TRBJ2-1; the match to TRBD2 covers 8 bases. This CDR3 has 15 residues. V lost 0 bases, J lost 2 bases, and 0 bases stayed unmatched. Germline-derived CDR1 and CDR2 are LGHNA and YSLEER. The CDR3 sequence is CASSQDSGAYNEQFF. For the CDR3, the DNA is TGCGCCAGCAGCCAAGATAGCGGGGCCTACAATGAGCAGTTCTTC.

This chain links TRBV7-2 with TRBJ1-6, with D possibly matching TRBD1 (5 bases). Trimming cost V 2 bases and J 3 bases, with 11 bases left between them. CDR1 SGHTA and CDR2 FQGNSA come from the germline V gene. The CDR3 is made up of 16 amino acids. The CDR3 DNA sequence: TGTGCCAGCAGCTTACTCACAGGATTCTATAATTCACCCCTCCACTTT. As protein: CASSLLTGFYNSPLHF.

This clone was observed a few times. V and J are TRBV29-1 and TRBJ2-5; D possibly corresponds to TRBD2 (6 bases). This CDR3 is 12 amino acids long. CDR1 is SQVTM and CDR2 is ANQGSEA in the germline V gene. Deletions cut 4 bases from V and 4 bases from J, with 10 bases between. The CDR3 here is CSVVDGGETQYF. CDR3 coding DNA: TGCAGCGTTGTAGACGGGGGAGAGACCCAGTACTTC.

A few counts support this clone. The chain uses TRBV7-2 and TRBJ1-2; maybe TRBD1 (6 bases). Trimming left V 5 bases short and J 6 bases short, with 13 bases between. The CDR3 is 13 amino acids. CDR1 and CDR2 (germline): SGHTA, FQGNSA. CDR3 amino acids: CASSVRTEDGYTF. The CDR3 bases are TGTGCCAGCAGCGTCCGGACAGAAGATGGCTACACCTTC. The full variable domain, with the rest looked up from reference TRBV7-2 and TRBJ1-2, is GAGVSQSPSNKVTEKGKDVELRCDPISGHTALYWYRQSLGQGLEFLIYFQGNSAPDKSGLPSDRFSAERTGGSVSTLTIQRTQQEDSAVYLCASSVRTEDGYTFGSGTRLTVV.

About this clone: At one end, the junction sequence differs from germline, possibly due to a read error. The chain links TRBV4-3 to TRBJ2-5, with D perhaps TRBD1 (6 bases). The CDR3 spans 15 residues. Germline V gene data show CDR1 as LGHNA and CDR2 as YSLEER. In DNA, the CDR3 is TGCGCCAGCAGCCAAACAGGGCTTACCCAAGAGGCCCAGTACTTC. Translating it yields CASSQTGLTQEAQYF.

This rearrangement joins TRBV7-2 to TRBJ1-1, with 9 nucleotides matching TRBD1. This CDR3 is 14 amino acids long. J gave up 9 bases and V 5 bases, and 10 bases lay outside the gene matches. CDR1 and CDR2 (germline): SGHTA, FQGNSA. CDR3 DNA sequence: TGTGCCAGCAGCGGCGCCTACAGGGGGCAAAAAGCTTTCTTT. Translating it yields CASSGAYRGQKAFF.

The chain carries TRBV14 and TRBJ1-1; D may be TRBD1 (5 bases). Germline CDR1 and CDR2: SGHDN and FVKESK. Trimming left V 1 base short and J 7 bases short, with 19 bases between. CDR3 length: 16 residues. The DNA for the CDR3 is TGTGCCAGCAGCCAAGTCTGGACACCGCCCACGCATGAAGCTTTCTTT. Amino acid sequence: CASSQVWTPPTHEAFF.

The chain uses TRBV5-5 and TRBJ2-7; tentatively, D is TRBD2 (5 bases). Germline V gives CDR1 SGHKS, CDR2 YYEKEE (reference sequence). V was shortened by 0 bases and J by 4 bases, with 17 bases between the two germline ends. CDR3 length: 16 amino acids. This CDR3 is CASSLVPGFGSYEQYF. The CDR3 DNA follows: TGTGCCAGCAGCTTGGTCCCGGGATTCGGTAGTTACGAGCAGTACTTC.

This clone turned up a few times. The chain is built from TRBV27 and TRBJ1-1; 10 bases are shared with TRBD1. Trimming took 6 bases from V and 4 from J; bases not matched to a gene: 8. This CDR3 is 15 amino acids long. In germline, CDR1 is MNHEY, CDR2 SMNVEV (reference sequence). DNA of the CDR3: TGTGCCAGCAGATCCGGGACAGGGGACGTCACTGAAGCTTTCTTT. It encodes CASRSGTGDVTEAFF.

The chain employs TRBV7-9 and TRBJ1-4; 7 bases line up with TRBD1. The CDR3 contains 14 residues. Per the germline V gene, CDR1 is SEHNR and CDR2 is FQNEAQ (reference sequence). J gave up 8 bases and V 2 bases, and 5 bases lay outside the gene matches. This CDR3 reads CASSLQAGGEKLFF. Written as DNA, the CDR3 is TGTGCCAGCAGCTTACAGGCAGGGGGGGAAAAACTGTTTTTT.

This clone came up a few times. The rearrangement uses TRBV7-2 and TRBJ2-5; 12 bases map to TRBD2. J was trimmed by 6 bases and V by 5 bases; bases with no gene match: 10. This CDR3 is 16 amino acids long. The germline CDR1 and CDR2 sequences are SGHTA and FQGNSA. CDR3 protein: CASSTGLAGSGKTQYF. Here the CDR3 DNA reads TGTGCCAGCAGCACCGGACTAGCGGGGAGTGGGAAGACCCAGTACTTC.

J is TRBJ1-1 and V is TRBV6-1; 9 bases are a match to TRBD1. The length of the CDR3 is 15 residues. The germline V gene encodes CDR1 MNHNS and CDR2 SASEGT. With 6 bases clipped from V and 9 bases from J, the junction kept 14 bases outside the gene matches. The CDR3 DNA is TGTGCCAGCAGGTCCCCGGGACAGGGCGTTGTTCAAGCTTTCTTT. This gives the protein CASRSPGQGVVQAFF.

The chain uses TRBV15 and TRBJ2-5; D is unclear. The V gene's germline CDR1 is LNHNV and CDR2 YYDKDF (reference sequence). The CDR3 consists of 12 residues. V lost 1 base to trimming and J lost 5 bases, with 5 bases between them. The CDR3 DNA reads TGTGCCACCAGCAGAGGGCTGGAGACCCAGTACTTC. Protein: CATSRGLETQYF.